This T cell receptor (beta chain) is drawn from a study of Ad26.COV2.S vaccination and SARS-CoV-2 variants (dated by TCRdb to the early 2020s). For the wider study: Donors in the vaccine arm were drawn from COV1001, a phase I-IIa trial of Ad26.COV2.S in healthy adults that was multicentre, randomized, double-blind and placebo-controlled. Participants in the trial were split at random into five groups of five each, receiving low-dose or high-dose Ad26.COV2.S once or twice, or else placebo on both occasions. The TCR-sequenced set comprised approximately 30 samples: about 19 Ad26.COV2.S vaccine recipients, 5 placebo recipients and 8 SARS-CoV-2 convalescent individuals. Blinding of investigators to trial group allocation was maintained during experiments and outcome assessment. Sequencing of the TCRbeta repertoire served to evaluate the specificity and breadth of SARS-CoV-2-reactive T cell receptors following Ad26.COV2.S vaccination. Ad26.COV2.S was administered intramuscularly at 5 x 10^10 or 1 x 10^11 viral particles, either as a single shot or as two shots given 56 days apart.

About this clone: No antigen is known for it. The sample holds no much larger clone one base away, and base qualities are not on file.

The immunoSEQ Assay was the method used to sequence TCRbeta CDR3 regions. After extraction, genomic DNA underwent amplification by bias-controlled multiplex PCR, followed by high-throughput sequencing. Processing in the source paper ran as follows. To quantify the absolute abundance of each unique TCRbeta CDR3 region, sequences were collapsed and filtered. Usable DNA was measured by amplifying reference genes present in all nucleated cells, and TCRbeta template counts were normalized to that usable DNA to estimate T cell fraction. Repertoire TCRs were annotated as SARS-CoV-2-specific by exact matching of V gene, CDR3 amino acid sequence and J gene to a known reactive TCR set. MIRA supplied the reference SARS-CoV-2 TCR set, which was filtered for enrichment in COVID-19-positive ImmuneCODE repertoires so that public or cross-reactive TCRs were removed. Based on the MIRA antigens, annotated TCRs were further analysed at the level of specific ORF or position within ORF. Breadth was defined as the number of annotated unique rearrangements divided by the total number of unique productive rearrangements, and depth was defined as the summed frequency of the annotated unique rearrangements. Two-sided Wilcoxon rank-sum tests were applied when comparing TCR breadth between groups. Not all clones reach the TCRdb copy of this immuneACCESS table, which keeps in-frame sequences only. Checked studies attribute under half of the gap to unresolved V genes and leave the rest unexplained. V, J and clone size reflect that table, while D and trimming were determined from the DNA. The sample data list some 460,000 clones, and roughly nine tenths of these were observed just once. Of the sample, about 1.7% is held by the ten largest clones.

The treatment or condition label, read with the paper, signifies: over 15 received Ad26.COV2.S at low or high dose, single or two shots; 5 received placebo; per-sample allocation not given. For vaccine and placebo recipients, repertoires were sequenced using samples collected on day 63 after the first injection. Between 29 July and 7 August 2020, Cohort 1b enrolled 25 adults aged 18-55 years at one site in Boston, USA. As a vaccine, Ad26.COV2.S was a replication-incompetent adenovirus type 26 vector that expressed a prefusion-stabilized SARS-CoV-2 spike protein derived from the original Wuhan strain. Trimming removed 4 bases from V and 1 base from J; the gene matches leave 6 bases unexplained. The CDR3, from cysteine to phenylalanine, totals 16 residues. Only the CDR3 region is kept as DNA, spanning 48 bases read in frame from base 1. The germline V gene gives CDR1 as KGHDR and CDR2 as SFDVKD. Broad study findings and their caveats: The study was not powered for comparison of responses between vaccine doses or regimens. Higher spike-specific TCR breadth was observed in Ad26.COV2.S recipients than in placebo recipients (P = 0.0014). Substantial breadth of spike-specific CD8+ and CD4+ T cell responses was reported after vaccination. Vaccine and placebo recipients had similar non-spike TCR breadth, a finding consistent with the vaccine containing only spike. It was noted by the authors that total T cell responses may have been underestimated by the TCR breadth and depth analyses.

The TCR originated in a person aged 18-60 years who received the Ad26.COV2.S COVID-19 vaccine or a placebo. Here the chain combines TRBV24-1 and TRBJ2-3; 8 central nucleotides agree with TRBD1. Sequencing used peripheral blood, obtained in a trial of Ad26.COV2.S vaccine versus placebo. The DNA sequence is as follows: TGTGCCACCAGTGAAAATGGACAGGGTGGCACAGATACGCAGTATTTT. It translates to CATSENGQGGTDTQYF.